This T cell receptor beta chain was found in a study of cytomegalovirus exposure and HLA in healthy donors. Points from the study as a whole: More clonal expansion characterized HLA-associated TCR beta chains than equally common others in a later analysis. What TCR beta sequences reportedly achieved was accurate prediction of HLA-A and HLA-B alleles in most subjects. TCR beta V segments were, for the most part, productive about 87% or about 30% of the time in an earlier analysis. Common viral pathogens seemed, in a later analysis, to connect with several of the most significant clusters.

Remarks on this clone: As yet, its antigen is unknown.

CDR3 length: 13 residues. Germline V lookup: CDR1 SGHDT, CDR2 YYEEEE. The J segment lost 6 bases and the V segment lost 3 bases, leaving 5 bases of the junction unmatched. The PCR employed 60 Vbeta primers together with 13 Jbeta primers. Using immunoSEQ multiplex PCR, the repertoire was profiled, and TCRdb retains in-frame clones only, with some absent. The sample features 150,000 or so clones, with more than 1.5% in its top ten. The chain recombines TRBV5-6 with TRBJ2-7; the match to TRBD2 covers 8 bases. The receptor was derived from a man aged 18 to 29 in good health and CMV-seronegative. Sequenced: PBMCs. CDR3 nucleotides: TGTGCCAGCAGCTGGGCGGCGGGGGGCGAGCAGTACTTC. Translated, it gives CASSWAAGGEQYF. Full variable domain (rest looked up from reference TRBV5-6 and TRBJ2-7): DAGVTQSPTHLIKTRGQQVTLRCSPKSGHDTVSWYQQALGQGPQFIFQYYEEEERQRGNFPDRFSGHQFPNYSSELNVNALLLGDSALYLCASSWAAGGEQYFGPGTRLTVT.